This T cell receptor (beta chain) was found in a study of patients and donors after allogeneic stem cell transplantation (TCRdb year 2020). About this clonotype: Its antigen is unknown. The input lacks base qualities; no much larger clone sits a single base away.

The library was made by RT-PCR. Sequencing relied on a NextSeq 550. TCRdb reran the public reads through fastp at Q25 and MiXCR, keeping productive beta chains. When rows share a CDR3 protein, they turn into one entry using the most common DNA and genes. Across this sample there are roughly 880,000 distinct CDR3 sequences, with roughly 18% seen only once. Together, the top ten hold 5.5% to 6.5% of the sample. The sequenced material came from blood, either unsorted or a sorted T cell fraction (not recorded which). The receptor was isolated from a human donor who was either an allogeneic HSCT recipient or a stem cell or donor lymphocyte infusion donor (not recorded which). It is not recorded whose cells these are; they may come from a transplant donor.

CDR3 region: CASSLGGAGLGFF. The sequenced DNA is TGTGCCAGCAGTTTAGGAGGGGCGGGACTAGGGTTCTTC. The chain uses TRBV12-3 or TRBV12-4 and TRBJ2-1, and TRBD2 matches 8 of the central bases. From its cysteine to its phenylalanine, the CDR3 spans 13 amino acids. Only the CDR3 region is kept as DNA, spanning 39 bases read in frame from base 1. V trim: 1 base; J trim: 15 bases; unmatched bases: 8.